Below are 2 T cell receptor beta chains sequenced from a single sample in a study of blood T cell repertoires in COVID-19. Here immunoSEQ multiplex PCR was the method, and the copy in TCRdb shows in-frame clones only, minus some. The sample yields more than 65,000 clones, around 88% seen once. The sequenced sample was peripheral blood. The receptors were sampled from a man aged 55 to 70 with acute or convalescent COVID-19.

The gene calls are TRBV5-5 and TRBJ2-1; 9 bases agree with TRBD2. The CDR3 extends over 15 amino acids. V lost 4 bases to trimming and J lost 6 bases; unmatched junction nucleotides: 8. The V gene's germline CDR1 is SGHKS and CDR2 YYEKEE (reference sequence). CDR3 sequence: CASSVAGTSLNEQFF. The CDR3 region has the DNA TGTGCCAGCAGCGTAGCCGGGACTAGCCTCAATGAGCAGTTCTTC.

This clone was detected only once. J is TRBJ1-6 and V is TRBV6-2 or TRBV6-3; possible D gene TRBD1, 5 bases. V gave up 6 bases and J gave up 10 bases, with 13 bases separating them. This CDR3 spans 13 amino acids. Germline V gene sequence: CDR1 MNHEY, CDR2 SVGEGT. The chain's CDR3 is CASSLTGGSPLHF. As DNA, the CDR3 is TGTGCCAGCAGCCTCACGGGGGGGTCACCCCTCCACTTT.